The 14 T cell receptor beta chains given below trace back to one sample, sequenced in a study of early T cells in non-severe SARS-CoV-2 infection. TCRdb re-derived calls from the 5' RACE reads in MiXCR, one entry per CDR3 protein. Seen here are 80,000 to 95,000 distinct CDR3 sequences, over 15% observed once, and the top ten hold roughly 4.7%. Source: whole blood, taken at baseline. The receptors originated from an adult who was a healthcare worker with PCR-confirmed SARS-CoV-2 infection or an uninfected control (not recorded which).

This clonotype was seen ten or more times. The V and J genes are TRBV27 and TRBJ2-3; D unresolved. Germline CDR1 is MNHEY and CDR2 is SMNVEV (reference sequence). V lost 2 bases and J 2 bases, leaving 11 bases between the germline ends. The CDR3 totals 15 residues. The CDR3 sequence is CASSLRLPFTDTQYF. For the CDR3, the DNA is TGTGCCAGCAGTTTAAGGCTACCTTTCACAGATACGCAGTATTTT.

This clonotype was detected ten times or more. CDR3 protein: CASSQRLEQYF. As DNA, the CDR3 is TGTGCCAGCAGTCAACGTCTTGAGCAGTACTTC. The rearrangement links TRBV12-3 or TRBV12-4 to TRBJ2-7; D is ambiguous. The CDR3 length is 11 residues. V was pared by 5 bases and J by 7 bases, with 9 bases between.

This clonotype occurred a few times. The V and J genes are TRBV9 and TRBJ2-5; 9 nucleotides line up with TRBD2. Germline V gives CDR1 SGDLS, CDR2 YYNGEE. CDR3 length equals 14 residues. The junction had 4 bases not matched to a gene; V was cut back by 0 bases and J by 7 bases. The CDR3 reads CASSVASGTGTQYF. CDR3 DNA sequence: TGTGCCAGCAGCGTAGCTAGCGGGACCGGGACCCAGTACTTC.

Here the CDR3 DNA reads TGCAGTGCTCCAAGGGACTCGGCGGATGAAAAACTGTTTTTT. This translates into CSAPRDSADEKLFF. The rearrangement joins TRBV20-1 to TRBJ1-4; D perhaps matches TRBD1 (5 bases). Trimming removed 5 bases at V and 6 bases at J, with 16 bases between. CDR3 size: 14 residues. Per the germline V gene, CDR1 is DFQATT and CDR2 is SNEGSKA (reference sequence).

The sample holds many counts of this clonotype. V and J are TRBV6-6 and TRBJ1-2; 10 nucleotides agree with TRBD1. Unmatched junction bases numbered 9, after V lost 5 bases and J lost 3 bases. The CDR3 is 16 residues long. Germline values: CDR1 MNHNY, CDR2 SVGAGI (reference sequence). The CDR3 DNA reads TGTGCCAGCAGTCCCCCCTCGGGACAGGGGCACTATGGCTACACCTTC. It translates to CASSPPSGQGHYGYTF.

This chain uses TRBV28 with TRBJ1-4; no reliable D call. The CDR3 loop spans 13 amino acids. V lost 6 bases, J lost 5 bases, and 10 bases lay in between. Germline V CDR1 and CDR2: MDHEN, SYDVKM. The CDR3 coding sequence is TGTGCCAGCAGGGATCACACAAATGAAAAACTGTTTTTT. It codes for CASRDHTNEKLFF.

In nucleotides, the CDR3 is TGTGCCAGCAGCCGGGACACCTCCGCTAGCGGGAGGAATGAGCAGTTCTTC. Translation: CASSRDTSASGRNEQFF. This sequence joins TRBV11-3 and TRBJ2-1, with 11 bases aligning to TRBD2. V dropped 5 bases and J dropped 7; count of bases not matched to a gene: 13. The CDR3 is 17 residues long. From germline, CDR1 is SGHNT and CDR2 YENEEA.

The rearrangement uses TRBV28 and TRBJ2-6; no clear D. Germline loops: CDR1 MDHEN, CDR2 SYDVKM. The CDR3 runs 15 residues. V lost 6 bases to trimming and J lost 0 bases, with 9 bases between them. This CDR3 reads CASREQSSGANVLTF. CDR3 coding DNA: TGTGCCAGCAGAGAACAGAGCTCTGGGGCCAACGTCCTGACTTTC.

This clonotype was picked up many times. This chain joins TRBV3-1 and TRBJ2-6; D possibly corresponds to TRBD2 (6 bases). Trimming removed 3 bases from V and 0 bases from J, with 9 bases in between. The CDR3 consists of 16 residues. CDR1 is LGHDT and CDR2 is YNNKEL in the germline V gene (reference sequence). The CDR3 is CASSHDGGSGANVLTF. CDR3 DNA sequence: TGTGCCAGCAGCCATGACGGGGGCTCTGGGGCCAACGTCCTGACTTTC.

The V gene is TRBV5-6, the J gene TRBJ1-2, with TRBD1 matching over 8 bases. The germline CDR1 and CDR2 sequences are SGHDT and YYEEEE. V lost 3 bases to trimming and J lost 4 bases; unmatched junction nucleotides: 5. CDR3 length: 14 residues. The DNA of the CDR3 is TGTGCCAGCAGCTCCTCCGGACAGGGCTATGGCTACACCTTC. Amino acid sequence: CASSSSGQGYGYTF.

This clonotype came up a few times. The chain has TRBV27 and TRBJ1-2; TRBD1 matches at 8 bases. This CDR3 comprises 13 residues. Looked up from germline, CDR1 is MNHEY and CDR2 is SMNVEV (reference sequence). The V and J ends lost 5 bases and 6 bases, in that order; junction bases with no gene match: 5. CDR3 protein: CASSPRTGNGYTF. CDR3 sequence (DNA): TGTGCCAGCAGTCCACGGACAGGGAATGGCTACACCTTC.

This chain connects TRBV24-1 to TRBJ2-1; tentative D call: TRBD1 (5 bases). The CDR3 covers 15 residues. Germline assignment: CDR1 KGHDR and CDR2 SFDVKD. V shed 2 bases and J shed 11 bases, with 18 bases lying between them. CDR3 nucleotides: TGTGCCACCAGTGATTCGATATGGGGCCCTAGTCAGCAGTTCTTC. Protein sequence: CATSDSIWGPSQQFF.

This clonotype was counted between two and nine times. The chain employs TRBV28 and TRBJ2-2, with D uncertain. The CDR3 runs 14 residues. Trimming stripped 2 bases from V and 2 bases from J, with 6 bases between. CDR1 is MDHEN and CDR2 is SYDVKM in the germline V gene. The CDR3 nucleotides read TGTGCCAGCAGTTTAAGTCAAAACACCGGGGAGCTGTTTTTT. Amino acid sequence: CASSLSQNTGELFF.

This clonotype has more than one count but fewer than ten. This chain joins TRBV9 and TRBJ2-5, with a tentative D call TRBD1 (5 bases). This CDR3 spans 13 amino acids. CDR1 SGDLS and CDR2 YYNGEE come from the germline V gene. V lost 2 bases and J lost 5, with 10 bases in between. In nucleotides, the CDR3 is TGTGCCAGCAGCGTTTCCAGGGCTGAGACCCAGTACTTC. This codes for CASSVSRAETQYF.